This T cell receptor beta chain was obtained from a study of a mutant IDH1 vaccine in newly diagnosed glioma. Sequencing was performed with immunoSEQ multiplex PCR; in TCRdb, only in-frame clones are kept and a portion is missing. The data show tens of thousands of clones, approximately 72% seen once. Regarding time point: week 23, last vaccination. What each vaccine dose contained was 300 ug of mutant IDH1 20-mer peptide, accompanied by topical imiquimod. The germline CDR1 and CDR2 sequences are SGDLS and YYNGEE. V lost 6 bases to trimming and J lost 4 bases, with 19 bases between them. The CDR3 length is 15 residues. Of note for this clone: Its antigen is not known.

The chain recombines TRBV9 with TRBJ2-5; D is unclear. This specimen consisted of PBMCs, obtained from a glioma patient whose treatment included an IDH1 peptide vaccine. This receptor was identified in a man aged 50 or older with glioma. CDR3 coding DNA: TGTGCCAGCACTCTTACTGGCACTAAAGGAGAGACCCAGTACTTC. Translating it yields CASTLTGTKGETQYF.